The sequence of this TCR beta chain was determined in a study of Graves' ophthalmopathy and Graves' hyperthyroidism. Whole-study context: Hyperthyroidism showing no ophthalmopathy within 18 months of follow-up was stable. General study results and limits: Discrimination between ophthalmopathy and stable hyperthyroidism by a 13-signature model showed about 86% sensitivity and about 80% specificity.

V was clipped by 4 bases and J by 8 bases, with 20 bases between them. Per the germline V gene, CDR1 is WSHSY and CDR2 is SAAADI. The CDR3 spans 15 residues. Concerning this clonotype: The antigen is unknown.

RNA transcripts were the source from which TCR beta CDR3 regions were amplified. First-round RT-PCR relied on HTBI primers, and a second-round multiplex PCR came next. TCRdb itself ran the multiplex PCR reads through MiXCR, one entry per CDR3 protein. The repertoire holds over a million distinct CDR3 sequences, 36% seen once, with 8.5% to 14% in the top ten. Material: peripheral blood or thyroid tissue (not recorded which). This sequence was found in an adult man with Graves' hyperthyroidism. The chain has TRBV10-2 and TRBJ1-2, with D uncertain. DNA for the CDR3: TGCGCCAGCAGTGCCGGACTAGCGGGAGCCGGAGGCTACACCTTC. Its protein is CASSAGLAGAGGYTF.